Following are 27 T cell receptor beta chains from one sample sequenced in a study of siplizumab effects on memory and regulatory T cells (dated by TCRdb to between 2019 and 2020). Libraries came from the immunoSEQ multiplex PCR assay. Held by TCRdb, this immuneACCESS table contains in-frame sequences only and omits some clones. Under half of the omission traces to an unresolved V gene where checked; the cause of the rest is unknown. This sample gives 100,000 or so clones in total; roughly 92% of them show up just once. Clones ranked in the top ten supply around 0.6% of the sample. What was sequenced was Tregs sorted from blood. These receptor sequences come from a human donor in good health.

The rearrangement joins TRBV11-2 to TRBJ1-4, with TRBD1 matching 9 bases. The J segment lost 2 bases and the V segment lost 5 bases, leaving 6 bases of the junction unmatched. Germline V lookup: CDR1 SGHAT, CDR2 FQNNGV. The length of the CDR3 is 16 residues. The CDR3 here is CASSAGTGITNEKLFF. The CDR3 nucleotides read TGTGCCAGCAGCGCCGGGACAGGGATTACTAATGAAAAACTGTTTTTT. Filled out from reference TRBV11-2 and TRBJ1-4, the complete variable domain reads EAGVAQSPRYKIIEKRQSVAFWCNPISGHATLYWYQQILGQGPKLLIQFQNNGVVDDSQLPKDRFSAERLKGVDSTLKIQPAKLEDSAVYLCASSAGTGITNEKLFFGSGTQLSVL.

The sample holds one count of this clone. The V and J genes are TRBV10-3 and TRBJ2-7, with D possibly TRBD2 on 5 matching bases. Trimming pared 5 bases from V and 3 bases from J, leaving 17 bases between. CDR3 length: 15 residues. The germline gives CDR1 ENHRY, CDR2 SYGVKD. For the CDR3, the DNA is TGTGCCATCAGTCCTTCTAGCAGGTCCCTCTACGAGCAGTACTTC. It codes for CAISPSSRSLYEQYF.

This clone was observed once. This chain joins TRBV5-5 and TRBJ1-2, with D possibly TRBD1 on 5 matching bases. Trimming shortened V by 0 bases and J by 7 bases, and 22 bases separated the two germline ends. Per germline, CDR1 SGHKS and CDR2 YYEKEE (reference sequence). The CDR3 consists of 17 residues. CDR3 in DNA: TGTGCCAGCAGCTTGGAAACAGGACTCTCAGCGTCGAGTGGCTACACCTTC. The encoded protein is CASSLETGLSASSGYTF.

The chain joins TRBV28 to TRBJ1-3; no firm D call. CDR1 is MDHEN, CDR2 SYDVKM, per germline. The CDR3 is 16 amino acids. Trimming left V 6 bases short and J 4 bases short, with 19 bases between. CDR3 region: CASRPTLGNFGNTIYF. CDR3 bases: TGTGCCAGCAGACCTACCCTCGGGAACTTCGGAAACACCATATATTTT.

CDR3 nucleotide sequence: TGTGCCTGGGCTGACAGCTATAATTCACCCCTCCACTTT. Protein: CAWADSYNSPLHF. The chain couples TRBV30 to TRBJ1-6; maybe TRBD1 (5 bases). The V gene's germline CDR1 is GTSNPN and CDR2 SVGIG (reference sequence). Trimming left V 5 bases short and J 3 bases short, with 8 bases between. CDR3 length: 13 amino acids.

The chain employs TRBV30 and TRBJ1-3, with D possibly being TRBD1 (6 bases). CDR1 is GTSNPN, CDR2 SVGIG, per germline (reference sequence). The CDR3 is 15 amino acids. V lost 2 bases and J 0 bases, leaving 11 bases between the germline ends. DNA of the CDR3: TGTGCCTGGAGTACCGGGACAATCTCTGGAAACACCATATATTTT. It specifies CAWSTGTISGNTIYF. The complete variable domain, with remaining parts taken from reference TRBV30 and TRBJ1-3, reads SQTIHQWPATLVQPVGSPLSLECTVEGTSNPNLYWYRQAAGRGLQLLFYSVGIGQISSEVPQNLSASRPQDRQFILSSKKLLLSDSGFYLCAWSTGTISGNTIYFGEGSWLTVV.

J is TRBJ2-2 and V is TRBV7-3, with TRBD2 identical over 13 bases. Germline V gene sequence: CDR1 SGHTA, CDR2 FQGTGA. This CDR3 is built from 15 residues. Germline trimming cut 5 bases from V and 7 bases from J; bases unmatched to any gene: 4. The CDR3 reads CASSPTSGRGGELFF. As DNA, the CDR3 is TGTGCCAGCAGCCCCACTAGCGGGAGGGGCGGGGAGCTGTTTTTT.

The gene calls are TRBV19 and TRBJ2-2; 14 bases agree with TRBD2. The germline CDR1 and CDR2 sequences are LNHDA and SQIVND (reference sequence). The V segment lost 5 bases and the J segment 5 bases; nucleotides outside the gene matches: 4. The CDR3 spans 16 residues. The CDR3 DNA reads TGTGCCAGTAGTGGGACTAGCGGGAGCGGAACCGGGGAGCTGTTTTTT. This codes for CASSGTSGSGTGELFF.

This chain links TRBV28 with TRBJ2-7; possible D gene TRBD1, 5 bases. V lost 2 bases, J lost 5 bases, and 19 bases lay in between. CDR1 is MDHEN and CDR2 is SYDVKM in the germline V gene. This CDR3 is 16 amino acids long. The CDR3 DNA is TGTGCCAGCAGTTTAAGGGGATCTATGAGGCCCAACGAGCAGTACTTC. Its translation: CASSLRGSMRPNEQYF.

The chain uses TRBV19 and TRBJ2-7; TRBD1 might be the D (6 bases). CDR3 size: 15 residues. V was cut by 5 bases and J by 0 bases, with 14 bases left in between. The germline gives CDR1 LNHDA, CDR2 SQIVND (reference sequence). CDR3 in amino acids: CASSRLQGPSYEQYF. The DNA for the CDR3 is TGTGCCAGTAGTCGGCTACAGGGTCCCTCCTACGAGCAGTACTTC.

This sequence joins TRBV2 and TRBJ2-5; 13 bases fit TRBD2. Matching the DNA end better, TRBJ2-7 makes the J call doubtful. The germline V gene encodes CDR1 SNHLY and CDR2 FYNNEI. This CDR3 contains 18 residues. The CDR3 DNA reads TGTGCCAGCAGGGGCAGACTAGCGGGAGGCCTGGGAACCTACGAGCAGTACTTC. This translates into CASRGRLAGGLGTYEQYF.

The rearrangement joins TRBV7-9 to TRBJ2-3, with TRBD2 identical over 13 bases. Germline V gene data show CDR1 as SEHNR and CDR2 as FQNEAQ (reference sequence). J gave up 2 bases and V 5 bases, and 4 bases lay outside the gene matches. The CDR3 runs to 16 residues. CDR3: CASSPGLAGLTDTQYF. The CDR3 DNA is TGTGCCAGCAGCCCGGGACTAGCGGGACTCACAGATACGCAGTATTTT.

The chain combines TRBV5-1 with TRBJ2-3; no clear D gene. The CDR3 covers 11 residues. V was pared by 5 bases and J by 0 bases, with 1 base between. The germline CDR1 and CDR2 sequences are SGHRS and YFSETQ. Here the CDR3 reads CASSSTDTQYF. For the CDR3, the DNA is TGCGCCAGCAGTAGCACAGATACGCAGTATTTT.

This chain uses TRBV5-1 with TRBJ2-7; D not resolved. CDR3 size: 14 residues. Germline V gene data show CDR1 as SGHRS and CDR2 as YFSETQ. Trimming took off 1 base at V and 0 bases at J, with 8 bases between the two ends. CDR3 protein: CASSLMHDSYEQYF. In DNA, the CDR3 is TGCGCCAGCAGCTTGATGCATGACTCCTACGAGCAGTACTTC. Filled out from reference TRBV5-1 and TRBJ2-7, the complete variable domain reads KAGVTQTPRYLIKTRGQQVTLSCSPISGHRSVSWYQQTPGQGLQFLFEYFSETQRNKGNFPGRFSGRQFSNSRSEMNVSTLELGDSALYLCASSLMHDSYEQYFGPGTRLTVT.

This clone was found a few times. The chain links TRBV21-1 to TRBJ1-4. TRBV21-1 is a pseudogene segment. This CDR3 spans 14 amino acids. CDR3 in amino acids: CASSKERIGEKLFF. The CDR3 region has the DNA TGTGCCAGCAGCAAAGAGAGGATAGGTGAAAAACTGTTTTTT.

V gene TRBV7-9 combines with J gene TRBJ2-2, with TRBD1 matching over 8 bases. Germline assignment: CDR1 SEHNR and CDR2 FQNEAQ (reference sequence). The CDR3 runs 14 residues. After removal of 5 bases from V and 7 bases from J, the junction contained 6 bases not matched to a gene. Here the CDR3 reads CASSPRGLGGELFF. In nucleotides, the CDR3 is TGTGCCAGCAGCCCCAGGGGGCTTGGCGGGGAGCTGTTTTTT.

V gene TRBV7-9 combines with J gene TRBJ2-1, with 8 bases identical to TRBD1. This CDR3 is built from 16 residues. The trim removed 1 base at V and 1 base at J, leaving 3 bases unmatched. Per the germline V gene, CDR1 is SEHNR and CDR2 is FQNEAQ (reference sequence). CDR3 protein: CASSLVTGVSYNEQFF. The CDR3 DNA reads TGTGCCAGCAGCTTAGTGACAGGGGTATCCTACAATGAGCAGTTCTTC.

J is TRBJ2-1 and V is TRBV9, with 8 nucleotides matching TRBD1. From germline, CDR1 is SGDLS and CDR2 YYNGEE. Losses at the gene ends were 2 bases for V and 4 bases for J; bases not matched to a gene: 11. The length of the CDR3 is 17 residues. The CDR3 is CASSVRQGTWGYNEQFF. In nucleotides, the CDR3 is TGTGCCAGCAGCGTGCGACAGGGGACCTGGGGGTACAATGAGCAGTTCTTC.

The CDR3: CASSLGRLPLYEQYF. Here the CDR3 DNA reads TGTGCCAGCAGCCTGGGTAGGCTCCCCCTTTACGAGCAGTACTTC. The chain couples TRBV14 to TRBJ2-7; D remains ambiguous. The germline gives CDR1 SGHDN, CDR2 FVKESK. V lost 4 bases, J lost 4 bases, and 17 bases lay in between. The CDR3 is 15 amino acids.

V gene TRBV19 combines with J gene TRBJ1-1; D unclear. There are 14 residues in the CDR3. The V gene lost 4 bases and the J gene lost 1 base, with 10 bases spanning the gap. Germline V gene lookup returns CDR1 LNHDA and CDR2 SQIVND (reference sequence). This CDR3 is CASSTLRENTEAFF. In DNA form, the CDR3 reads TGTGCCAGTAGTACTCTGAGAGAGAACACTGAAGCTTTCTTT.

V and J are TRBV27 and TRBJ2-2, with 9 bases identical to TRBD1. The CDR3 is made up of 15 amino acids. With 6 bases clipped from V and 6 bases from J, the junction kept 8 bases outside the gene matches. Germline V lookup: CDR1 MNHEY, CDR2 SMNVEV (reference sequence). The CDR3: CASRVGQGKAGELFF. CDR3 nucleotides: TGTGCCAGCAGGGTCGGACAGGGGAAGGCCGGGGAGCTGTTTTTT.

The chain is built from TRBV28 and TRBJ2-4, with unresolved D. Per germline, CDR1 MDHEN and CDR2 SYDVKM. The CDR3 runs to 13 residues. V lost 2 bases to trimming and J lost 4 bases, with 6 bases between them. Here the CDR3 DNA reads TGTGCCAGCAGTTTAGGCTCTAAAAACATTCAGTACTTC. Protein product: CASSLGSKNIQYF.

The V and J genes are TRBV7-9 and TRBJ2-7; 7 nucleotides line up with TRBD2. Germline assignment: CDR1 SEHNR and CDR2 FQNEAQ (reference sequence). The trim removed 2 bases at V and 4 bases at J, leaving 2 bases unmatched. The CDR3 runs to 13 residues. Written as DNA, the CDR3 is TGTGCCAGCAGCTTAATAGCGGGTTACGAGCAGTACTTC. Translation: CASSLIAGYEQYF.

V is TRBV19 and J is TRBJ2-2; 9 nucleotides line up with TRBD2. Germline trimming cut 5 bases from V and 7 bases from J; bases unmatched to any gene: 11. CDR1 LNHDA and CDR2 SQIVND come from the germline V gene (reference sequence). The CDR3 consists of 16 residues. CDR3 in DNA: TGTGCCAGTAGTTCCCGGGTAGCGGGAGTCGGCGGGGAGCTGTTTTTT. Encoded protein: CASSSRVAGVGGELFF.

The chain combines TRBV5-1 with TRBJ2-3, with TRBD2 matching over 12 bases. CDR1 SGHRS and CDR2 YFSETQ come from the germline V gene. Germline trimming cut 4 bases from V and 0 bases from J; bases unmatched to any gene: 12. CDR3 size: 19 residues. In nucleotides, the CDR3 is TGCGCCAGCAGCCCAAATCCTAGCGGGAGGGCCGGTAGCACAGATACGCAGTATTTT. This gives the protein CASSPNPSGRAGSTDTQYF.

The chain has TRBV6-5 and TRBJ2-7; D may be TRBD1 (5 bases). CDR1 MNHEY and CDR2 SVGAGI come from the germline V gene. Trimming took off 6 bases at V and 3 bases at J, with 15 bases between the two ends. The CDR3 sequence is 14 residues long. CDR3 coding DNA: TGTGCCAGCAGGAGCCGAGACAGCTTCTACGAGCAGTACTTC. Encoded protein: CASRSRDSFYEQYF.

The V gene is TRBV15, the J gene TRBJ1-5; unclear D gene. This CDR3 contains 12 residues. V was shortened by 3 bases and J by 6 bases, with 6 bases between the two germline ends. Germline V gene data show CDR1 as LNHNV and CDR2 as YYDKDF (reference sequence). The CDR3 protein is CATSRSIQPQHF. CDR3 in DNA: TGTGCCACCAGCAGGTCCATTCAGCCCCAGCATTTT.